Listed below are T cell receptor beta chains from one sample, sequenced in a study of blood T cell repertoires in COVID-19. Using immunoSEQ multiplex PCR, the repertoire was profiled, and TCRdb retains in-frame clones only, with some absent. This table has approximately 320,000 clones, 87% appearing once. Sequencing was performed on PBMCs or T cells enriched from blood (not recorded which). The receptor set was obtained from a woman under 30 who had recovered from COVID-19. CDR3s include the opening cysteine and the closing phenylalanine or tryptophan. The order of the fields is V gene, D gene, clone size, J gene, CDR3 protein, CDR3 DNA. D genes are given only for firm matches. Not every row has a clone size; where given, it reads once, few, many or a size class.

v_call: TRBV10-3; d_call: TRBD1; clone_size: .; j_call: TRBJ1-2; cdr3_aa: CAISESPRDRGAGYTF; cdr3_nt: TGTGCCATCAGTGAGTCACCCCGGGACAGGGGGGCAGGCTACACCTTC
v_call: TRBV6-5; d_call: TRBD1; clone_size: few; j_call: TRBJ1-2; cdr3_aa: CASSYTDRGQGYTF; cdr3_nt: TGTGCCAGCAGTTACACGGACAGGGGGCAAGGCTACACCTTC
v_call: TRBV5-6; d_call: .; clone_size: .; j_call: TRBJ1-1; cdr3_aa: CASRREAGEAFF; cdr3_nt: TGTGCCAGCAGACGAGAGGCAGGGGAAGCTTTCTTT
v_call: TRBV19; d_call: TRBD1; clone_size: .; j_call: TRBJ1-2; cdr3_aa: CASSITGTGGGYTF; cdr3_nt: TGTGCCAGTAGTATCACCGGGACAGGGGGTGGCTACACCTTC
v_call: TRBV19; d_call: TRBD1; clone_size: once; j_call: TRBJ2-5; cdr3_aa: CASSIGTGGAETQYF; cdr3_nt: TGTGCCAGTAGTATAGGGACAGGGGGCGCAGAGACCCAGTACTTC
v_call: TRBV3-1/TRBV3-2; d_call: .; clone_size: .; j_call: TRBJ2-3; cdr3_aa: CASSQGHGDTQYF; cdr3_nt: TGTGCCAGCAGCCAGGGACATGGAGATACGCAGTATTTT
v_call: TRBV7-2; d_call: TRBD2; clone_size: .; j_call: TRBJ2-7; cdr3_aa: CASSLGRAGGPNCEQYF; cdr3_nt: TGTGCCAGCAGCTTAGGACGGGCGGGGGGCCCTAATTGCGAGCAGTACTTC
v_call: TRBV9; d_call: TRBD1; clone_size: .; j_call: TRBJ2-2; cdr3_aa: CASSARQGDTGELFF; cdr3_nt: TGTGCCAGCAGCGCCCGACAGGGTGACACCGGGGAGCTGTTTTTT
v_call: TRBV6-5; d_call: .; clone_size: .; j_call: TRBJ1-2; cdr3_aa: CASSYPSAGSYGYTF; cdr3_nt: TGTGCCAGCAGTTACCCCAGCGCGGGATCTTATGGCTACACCTTC
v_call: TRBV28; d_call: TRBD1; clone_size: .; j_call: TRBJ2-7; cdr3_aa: CASSPRTGGPYEQYF; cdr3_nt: TGTGCCAGCAGTCCACGGACAGGGGGCCCCTACGAGCAGTACTTC
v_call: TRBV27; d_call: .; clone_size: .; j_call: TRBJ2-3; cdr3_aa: CASRGYRTDTQYF; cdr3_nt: TGTGCCAGCAGGGGCTACCGCACAGATACGCAGTATTTT
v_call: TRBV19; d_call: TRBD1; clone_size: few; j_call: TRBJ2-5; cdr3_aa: CASSRRDRIEETQYF; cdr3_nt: TGTGCCAGTAGTAGGCGGGACAGGATCGAAGAGACCCAGTACTTC
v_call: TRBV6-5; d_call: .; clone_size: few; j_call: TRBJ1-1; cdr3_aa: CASSPVLNTEAFF; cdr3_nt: TGTGCCAGCAGTCCCGTCCTCAACACTGAAGCTTTCTTT
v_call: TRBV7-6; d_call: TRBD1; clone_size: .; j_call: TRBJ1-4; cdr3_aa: CASSLRDSGGGLFF; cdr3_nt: TGTGCCAGCAGCCTCCGGGACAGCGGTGGAGGACTGTTTTTT
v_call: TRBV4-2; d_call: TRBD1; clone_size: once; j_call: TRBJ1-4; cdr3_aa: CASSQERGTANEKLFF; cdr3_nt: TGTGCCAGCAGCCAAGAGAGGGGGACAGCTAATGAAAAACTGTTTTTT
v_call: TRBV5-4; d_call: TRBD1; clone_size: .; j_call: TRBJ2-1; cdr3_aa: CASSRDSTTRWEQFF; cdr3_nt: TGTGCCAGCAGCCGGGACAGTACCACCCGGTGGGAGCAGTTCTTC
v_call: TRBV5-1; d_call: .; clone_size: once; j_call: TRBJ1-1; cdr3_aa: CASRPDTNTEAFF; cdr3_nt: TGCGCCAGCAGACCGGACACAAACACTGAAGCTTTCTTT
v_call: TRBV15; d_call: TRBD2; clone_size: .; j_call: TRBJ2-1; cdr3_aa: CATSRALAGGVNNEQFF; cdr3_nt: TGTGCCACCAGCAGAGCCTTAGCGGGAGGAGTAAACAATGAGCAGTTCTTC
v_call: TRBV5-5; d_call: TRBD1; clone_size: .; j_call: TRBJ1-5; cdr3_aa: CASSLGGTGGQQPQHF; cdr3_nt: TGTGCCAGCAGCTTGGGGGGGACAGGGGGCCAGCAGCCCCAGCATTTT
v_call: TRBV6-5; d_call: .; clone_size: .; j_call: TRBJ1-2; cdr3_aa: CASKAGYGYTF; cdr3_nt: TGTGCCAGCAAAGCAGGGTATGGCTACACCTTC
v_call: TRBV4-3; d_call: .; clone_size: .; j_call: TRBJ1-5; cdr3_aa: CASSQEILSSRGNQPQHF; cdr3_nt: TGCGCCAGCAGCCAAGAAATACTGAGTTCCAGGGGCAATCAGCCCCAGCATTTT
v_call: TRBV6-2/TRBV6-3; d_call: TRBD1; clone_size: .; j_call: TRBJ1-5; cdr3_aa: CASSRQGLSNQPQHF; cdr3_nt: TGTGCCAGCAGTCGACAGGGTTTGAGCAATCAGCCCCAGCATTTT
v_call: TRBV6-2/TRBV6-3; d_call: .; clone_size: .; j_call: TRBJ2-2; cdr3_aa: CASSYRAKGETSRELFF; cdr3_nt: TGTGCCAGCAGTTACAGGGCCAAGGGGGAGACCTCCCGGGAGCTGTTTTTT
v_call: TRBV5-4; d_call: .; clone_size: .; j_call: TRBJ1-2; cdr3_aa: CASSTGTHTGYTF; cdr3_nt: TGTGCCAGCAGCACCGGGACTCACACCGGCTACACCTTC
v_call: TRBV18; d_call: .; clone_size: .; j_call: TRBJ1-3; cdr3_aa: CASSPGTIRNTIYF; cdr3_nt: TGTGCCAGCTCACCCGGGACAATAAGAAACACCATATATTTT
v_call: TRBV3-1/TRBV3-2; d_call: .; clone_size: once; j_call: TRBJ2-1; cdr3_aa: CASSQDLIRGQFF; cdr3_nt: TGTGCCAGCAGCCAAGATCTAATCAGGGGGCAGTTCTTC
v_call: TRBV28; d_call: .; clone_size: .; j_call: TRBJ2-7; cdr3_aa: CASSLSLREQYF; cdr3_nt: TGTGCCAGCAGTCTATCCTTGCGCGAGCAGTACTTC
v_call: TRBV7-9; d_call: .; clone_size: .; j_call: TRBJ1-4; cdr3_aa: CATSDSDLEKLFF; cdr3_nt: TGTGCCACGTCGGACAGCGACCTAGAAAAACTGTTTTTT
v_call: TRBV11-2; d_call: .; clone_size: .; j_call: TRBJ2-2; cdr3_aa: CASSLHITITGELFF; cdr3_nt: TGTGCCAGCAGCTTACACATCACTATCACCGGGGAGCTGTTTTTT
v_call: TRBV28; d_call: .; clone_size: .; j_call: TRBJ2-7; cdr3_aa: CASSDRREVSYEQYF; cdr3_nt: TGTGCCAGCAGTGACCGCAGGGAGGTCTCCTACGAGCAGTACTTC
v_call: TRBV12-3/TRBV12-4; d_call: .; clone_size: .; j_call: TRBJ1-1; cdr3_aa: CASSFTVNTEAFF; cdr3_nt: TGTGCCAGCAGCTTTACAGTGAACACTGAAGCTTTCTTT
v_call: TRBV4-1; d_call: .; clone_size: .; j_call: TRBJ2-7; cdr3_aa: CASSPTTLGHPSYEQYF; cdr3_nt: TGCGCCAGCAGTCCAACGACGTTGGGACACCCCTCCTACGAGCAGTACTTC
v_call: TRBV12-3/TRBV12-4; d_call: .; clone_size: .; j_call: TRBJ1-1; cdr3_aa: CASSWFDSSQAFF; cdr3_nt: TGTGCCAGCAGTTGGTTTGATTCAAGCCAAGCTTTCTTT
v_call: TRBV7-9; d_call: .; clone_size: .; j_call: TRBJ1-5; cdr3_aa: CASTAASNQPQHF; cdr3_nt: TGTGCATCTACCGCCGCTAGCAATCAGCCCCAGCATTTT
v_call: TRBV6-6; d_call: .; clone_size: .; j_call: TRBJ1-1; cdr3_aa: CASSSVPTGQNAFF; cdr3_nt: TGTGCCAGCAGTTCCGTCCCGACAGGTCAAAATGCTTTCTTT
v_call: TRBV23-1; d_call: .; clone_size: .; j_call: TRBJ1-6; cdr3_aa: CASSLSRCYNSPLHF; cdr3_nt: TGCGCCAGCAGTCTGTCCAGGTGCTATAATTCACCCCTCCACTTT
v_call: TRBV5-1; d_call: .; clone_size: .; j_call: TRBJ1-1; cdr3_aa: CASSRDIHTEAFF; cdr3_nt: TGCGCCAGCAGCCGGGACATTCACACTGAAGCTTTCTTT
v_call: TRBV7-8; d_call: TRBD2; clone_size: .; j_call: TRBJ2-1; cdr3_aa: CASSLGLAGVWNEQFF; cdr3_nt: TGTGCCAGCAGCTTAGGACTAGCGGGAGTTTGGAATGAGCAGTTCTTC
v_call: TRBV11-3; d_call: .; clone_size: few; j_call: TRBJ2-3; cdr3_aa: CASSLGQNGDTQYF; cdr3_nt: TGTGCCAGCAGCTTAGGACAGAATGGGGATACGCAGTATTTT
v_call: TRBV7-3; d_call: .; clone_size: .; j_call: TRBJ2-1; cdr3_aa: CASSQGRGEQFF; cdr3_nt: TGTGCCAGCAGCCAAGGGCGGGGTGAGCAGTTCTTC
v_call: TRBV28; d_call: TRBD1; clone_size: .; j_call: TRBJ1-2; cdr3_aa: CASRRDRQGTGGYTF; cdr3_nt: TGTGCCAGCAGGCGGGATCGACAGGGAACGGGAGGCTACACCTTC
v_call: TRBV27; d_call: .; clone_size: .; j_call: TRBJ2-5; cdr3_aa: CASSLYAALALDQETQYF; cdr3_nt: TGTGCCAGCAGTTTATACGCGGCGCTAGCGCTGGACCAAGAGACCCAGTACTTC
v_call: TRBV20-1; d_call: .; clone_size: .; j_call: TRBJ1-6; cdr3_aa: CSASSGMNSPLHF; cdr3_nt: TGCAGTGCTAGTTCGGGGATGAATTCACCCCTCCACTTT
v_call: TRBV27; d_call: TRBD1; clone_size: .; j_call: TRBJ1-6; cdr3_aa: CASSEDPGGASYNSPLHF; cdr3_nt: TGTGCCAGCAGTGAGGACCCAGGGGGCGCCTCCTATAATTCACCCCTCCACTTT
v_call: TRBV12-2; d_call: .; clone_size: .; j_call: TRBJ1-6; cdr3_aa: CASRLAWHYVNSPLHF; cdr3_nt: TGTGCAAGTCGCTTAGCGTGGCACTATGTTAATTCACCCCTCCACTTT
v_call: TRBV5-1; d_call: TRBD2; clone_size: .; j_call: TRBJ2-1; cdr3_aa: CASSTASGVYNEQFF; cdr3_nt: TGCGCCAGCAGTACTGCTAGCGGGGTCTACAATGAGCAGTTCTTC
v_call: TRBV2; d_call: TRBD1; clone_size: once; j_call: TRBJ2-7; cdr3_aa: CASSLPTGVLSYEQYF; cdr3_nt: TGTGCCAGCAGCTTACCGACAGGGGTCCTCTCCTACGAGCAGTACTTC
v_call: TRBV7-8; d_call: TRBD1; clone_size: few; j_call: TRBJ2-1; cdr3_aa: CASSLIGTDNEQFF; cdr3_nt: TGTGCCAGCAGCTTAATTGGGACAGACAATGAGCAGTTCTTC
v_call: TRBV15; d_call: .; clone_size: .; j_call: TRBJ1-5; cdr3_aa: CATSRDFSTSSNQPQHF; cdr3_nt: TGTGCCACCAGCAGAGATTTTAGTACCTCTAGCAATCAGCCCCAGCATTTT
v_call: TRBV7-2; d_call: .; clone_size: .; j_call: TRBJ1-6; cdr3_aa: CASSITPSPLHF; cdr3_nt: TGTGCCAGCAGCATTACACCCTCACCCCTCCACTTT
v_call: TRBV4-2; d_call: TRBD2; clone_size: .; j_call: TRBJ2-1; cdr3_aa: CASSQVGASGSSYNEQFF; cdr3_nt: TGTGCCAGCAGCCAAGTTGGTGCTAGCGGAAGCTCCTACAATGAGCAGTTCTTC
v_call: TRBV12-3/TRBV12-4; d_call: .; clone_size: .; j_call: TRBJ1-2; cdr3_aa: CASGQVPFYGYTF; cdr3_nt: TGTGCAAGTGGGCAGGTCCCCTTCTATGGCTACACCTTC
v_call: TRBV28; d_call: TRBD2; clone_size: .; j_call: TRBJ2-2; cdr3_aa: CASATSGGTGELFF; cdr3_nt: TGTGCCAGCGCGACTAGCGGGGGGACCGGGGAGCTGTTTTTT
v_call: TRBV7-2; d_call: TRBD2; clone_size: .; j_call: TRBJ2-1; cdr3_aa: CASSSPASGGAGEQFF; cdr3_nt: TGTGCCAGCAGCTCCCCCGCCAGCGGGGGGGCCGGTGAGCAGTTCTTC